This TCR beta chain came from a study of PD-1 blockade in classical Hodgkin lymphoma. TCRdb's copy holds only in-frame clones and misses some; the assay was immunoSEQ multiplex PCR. The sample consists of approximately 27,000 clones, 89% of them appearing once. Findings and caveats of the study: Newly diagnosed patients had baseline TCR diversity that was reportedly lower than that of healthy donors.

V lost 4 bases, J lost 3 bases, and 6 bases stayed unmatched. Germline V gene sequence: CDR1 MNHNY, CDR2 SVGAGI (reference sequence). CDR3 length: 15 residues. As for time point: newly diagnosed, previously untreated cHL patient sample. Researchers report purifying CD4+ T cells from thawed PBMCs by magnetic negative selection. As concerns this clone: Its cognate antigen is unknown.

Specimen: CD4+ T cells from blood. The clonotype comes from a human donor with classical Hodgkin lymphoma. This chain connects TRBV6-6 to TRBJ2-7, with 10 bases lining up with TRBD1. This CDR3 is CASSSRDRGHYEQYF. The CDR3 DNA reads as TGTGCCAGCAGTTCCCGGGACAGGGGACACTACGAGCAGTACTTC.